This TCR beta chain was identified during a study of blood T cell repertoires in COVID-19 (dated by TCRdb to 2019 to 2021). Notes on the research overall: Samples covering the acute and convalescent phases of COVID-19 were provided by collaborators in the United States, Italy and Spain. A freely available public database, intended as a resource for researchers studying the immune response to SARS-CoV-2, is where the repertoires were released. Nearly every sample came with metadata listing a de-identified subject ID, COVID-19 status, age in years and sex. Where available, HLA class I and class II types were obtained from metadata supplied by the sample provider rather than from assay-based typing. Deeply sampled blood TCRbeta repertoires from subjects exposed to, actively infected with, or recovered from COVID-19 were included in the dataset. The samples were drawn from two sources: the first 160 participants of the ongoing ImmuneRACE study, and over 950 subjects contributed by 6 global collaborators. The prospective study material was composed of cDNA or gDNA derived from T cells, B-cell-depleted T cells, or PBMCs.

CDR1 and CDR2, per the germline V gene (reference sequence), are LNHDA and SQIVND. The CDR3 numbers 14 residues from cysteine through phenylalanine. Only CDR3 DNA is held: 42 bases, read in frame from base 1. Here V drops 4 bases and J drops 7 bases, and the junction holds 4 bases not matched to any gene. TCRbeta CDR3 regions were amplified from genomic DNA using the immunoSEQ Assay, a bias-controlled multiplex PCR. On the authors' methods: Nucleated cell counts per sample were estimated from amplification of reference gene primers within the assay. Sequence reads were collapsed and filtered to measure the absolute abundance of every unique TCRbeta CDR3 rearrangement. For each sample, productive Simpson clonality was calculated by taking the square root of Simpson's diversity index across productive rearrangements. In its TCRdb copy, this immuneACCESS table keeps in-frame sequences only and misses some clones. Where compared with another copy, unresolved V genes explain less than half of these, and the others have no known cause. That table supplies the V and J calls and clone size; D and trimming were determined from the DNA. This sample comprises approximately 100,000 clones, over 75% of them detected only once. Jointly, the top ten make up more than 15% of the sample.

The investigation overall reported the following: Clinical and demographic metadata were provided uncurated, with the amount varying by source and participant.

Whole blood was collected in K2EDTA tubes by collaborating institutions according to the institutions' own protocols. For TCRbeta analysis, collaborators shipped samples in one of three forms: frozen whole blood, isolated PBMCs, or DNA extracted from either of those sample types. This clone was detected only a few times. The target of this receptor is not known. One base away there is no much larger clone; base qualities are not given. The specimen was peripheral blood. The chain employs TRBV19 and TRBJ1-6; TRBD1 fits 7 bases in the junction. This TCR came from a woman of 80 years or more with active or convalescent COVID-19. CDR3 protein: CASSTGDSNSPLHF. The nucleotide sequence is TGTGCCAGTAGTACGGGGGACAGCAATTCACCCCTCCACTTT.